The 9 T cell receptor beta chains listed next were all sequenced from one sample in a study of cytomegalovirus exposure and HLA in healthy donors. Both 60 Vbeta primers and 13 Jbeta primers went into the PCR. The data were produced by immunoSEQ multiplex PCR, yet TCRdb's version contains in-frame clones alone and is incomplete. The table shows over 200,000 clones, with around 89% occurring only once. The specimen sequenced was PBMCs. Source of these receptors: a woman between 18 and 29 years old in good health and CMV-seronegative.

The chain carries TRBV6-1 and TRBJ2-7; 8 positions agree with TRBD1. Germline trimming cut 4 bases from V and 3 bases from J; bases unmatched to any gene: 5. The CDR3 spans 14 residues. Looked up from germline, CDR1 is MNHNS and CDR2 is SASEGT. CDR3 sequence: CASSADRGVYEQYF. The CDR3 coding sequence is TGTGCCAGCAGTGCAGACAGGGGAGTCTACGAGCAGTACTTC.

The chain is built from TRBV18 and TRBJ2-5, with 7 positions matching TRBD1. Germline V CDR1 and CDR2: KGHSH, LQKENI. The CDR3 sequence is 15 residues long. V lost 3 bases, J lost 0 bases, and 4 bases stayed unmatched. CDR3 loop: CASSPDRAYQETQYF. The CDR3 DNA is TGTGCCAGCTCACCTGACAGGGCCTACCAAGAGACCCAGTACTTC.

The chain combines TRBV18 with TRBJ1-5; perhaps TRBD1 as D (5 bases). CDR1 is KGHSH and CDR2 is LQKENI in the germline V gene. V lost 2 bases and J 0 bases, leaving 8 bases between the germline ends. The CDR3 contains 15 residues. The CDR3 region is CASSPRGHSNQPQHF. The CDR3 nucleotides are TGTGCCAGCTCACCAAGGGGCCATAGCAATCAGCCCCAGCATTTT.

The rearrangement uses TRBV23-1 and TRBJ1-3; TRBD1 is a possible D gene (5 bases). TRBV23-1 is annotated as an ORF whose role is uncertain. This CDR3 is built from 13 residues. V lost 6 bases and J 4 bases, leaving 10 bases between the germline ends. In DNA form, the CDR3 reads TGCGCCAGCAGGCCCAGGGTCGGAAACACCATATATTTT. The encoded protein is CASRPRVGNTIYF.

In DNA, the CDR3 is TGTGCCAGCAGCGCAGGGTCTTCACCCCTCCACTTT. Its translation: CASSAGSSPLHF. The chain links TRBV5-4 to TRBJ1-6; possibly TRBD1 for D (5 bases). The CDR3 sequence is 12 residues long. The germline V and J ends were trimmed by 4 bases and 9 bases, with 8 bases remaining between them. The germline CDR1 and CDR2 sequences are SGHNT and YYREEE (reference sequence).

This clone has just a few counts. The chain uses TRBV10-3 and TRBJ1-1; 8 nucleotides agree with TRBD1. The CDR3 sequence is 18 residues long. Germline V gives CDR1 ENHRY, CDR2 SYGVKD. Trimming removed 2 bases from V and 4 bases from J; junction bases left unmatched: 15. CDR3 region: CAISETGEQGVYSTEAFF. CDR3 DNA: TGTGCCATCAGTGAGACTGGGGAACAGGGGGTCTACTCCACTGAAGCTTTCTTT.

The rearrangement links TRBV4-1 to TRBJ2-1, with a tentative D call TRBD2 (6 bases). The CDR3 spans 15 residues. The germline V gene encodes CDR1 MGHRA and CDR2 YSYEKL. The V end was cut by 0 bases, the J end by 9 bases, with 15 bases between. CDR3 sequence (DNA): TGCGCCAGCAGCCAAGACCAACTAGGGCGGGGTGAGCAGTTCTTC. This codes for CASSQDQLGRGEQFF.

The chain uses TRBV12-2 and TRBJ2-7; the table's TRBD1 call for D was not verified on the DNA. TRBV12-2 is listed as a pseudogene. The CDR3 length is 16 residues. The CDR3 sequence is CASRLALSDSSYEQYF. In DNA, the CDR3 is TGTGCAAGTCGCTTAGCGCTATCAGACAGCTCCTACGAGCAGTACTTC.

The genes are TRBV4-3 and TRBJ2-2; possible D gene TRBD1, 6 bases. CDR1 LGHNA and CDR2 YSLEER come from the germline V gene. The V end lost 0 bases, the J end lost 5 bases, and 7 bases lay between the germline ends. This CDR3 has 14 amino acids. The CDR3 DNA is TGCGCCAGCAGCCAAGAACAGGGAACCGGGGAGCTGTTTTTT. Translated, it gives CASSQEQGTGELFF.